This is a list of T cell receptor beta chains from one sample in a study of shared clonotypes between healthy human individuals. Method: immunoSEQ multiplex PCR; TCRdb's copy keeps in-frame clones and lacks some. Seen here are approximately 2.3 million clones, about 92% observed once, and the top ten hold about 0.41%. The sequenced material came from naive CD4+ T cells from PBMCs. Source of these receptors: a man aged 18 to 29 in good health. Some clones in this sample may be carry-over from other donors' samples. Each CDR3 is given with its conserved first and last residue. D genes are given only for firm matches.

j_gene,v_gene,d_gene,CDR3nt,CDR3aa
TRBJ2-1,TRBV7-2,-,TGTGCCAGCAGCTTAGATGAGCGCATATACAATGAGCAGTTCTTC,CASSLDERIYNEQFF
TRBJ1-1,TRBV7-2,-,TGTGCCAGCAGCCAGAGGGCCGGGTGGAACACTGAAGCTTTCTTT,CASSQRAGWNTEAFF
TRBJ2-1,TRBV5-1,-,TGCGCCAGCAGCTCGGAACGGGGCACCGACGGCAATGAGCAGTTCTTC,CASSSERGTDGNEQFF
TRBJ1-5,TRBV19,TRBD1,TGTGCCAGTAGTCCCAGACCCCCGACAGGGGGCGGTTTCAATCAGCCCCAGCATTTT,CASSPRPPTGGGFNQPQHF
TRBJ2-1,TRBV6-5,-,TGTGCCAGCAGTTACTCGTCAGGCCGGGGTGAGCAGTTCTTC,CASSYSSGRGEQFF
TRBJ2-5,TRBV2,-,TGTGCCAGCAGTGTGGGCGGAAACCAAGAGACCCAGTACTTC,CASSVGGNQETQYF
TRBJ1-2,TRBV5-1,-,TGCGCCAGCAGACAGGCCCCGCGTTGGGATGGCTACACCTTC,CASRQAPRWDGYTF
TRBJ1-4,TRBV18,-,TGTGCCAGCTCGCGCGACAAGAATGAAAAACTGTTTTTT,CASSRDKNEKLFF
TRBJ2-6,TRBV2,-,TGTGCCAGCAGCGCCTTACTCTCTGGGGCCAACGTCCTGACTTTC,CASSALLSGANVLTF
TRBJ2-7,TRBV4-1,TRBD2,TGCGCCAGCAGCCAAGCCGTTTGGCTAGCGGGAGGAAACGAGCAGTACTTC,CASSQAVWLAGGNEQYF
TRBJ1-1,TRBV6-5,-,TGTGCCAGCAGTTACTATGGGGTCACTGAAGCTTTCTTT,CASSYYGVTEAFF